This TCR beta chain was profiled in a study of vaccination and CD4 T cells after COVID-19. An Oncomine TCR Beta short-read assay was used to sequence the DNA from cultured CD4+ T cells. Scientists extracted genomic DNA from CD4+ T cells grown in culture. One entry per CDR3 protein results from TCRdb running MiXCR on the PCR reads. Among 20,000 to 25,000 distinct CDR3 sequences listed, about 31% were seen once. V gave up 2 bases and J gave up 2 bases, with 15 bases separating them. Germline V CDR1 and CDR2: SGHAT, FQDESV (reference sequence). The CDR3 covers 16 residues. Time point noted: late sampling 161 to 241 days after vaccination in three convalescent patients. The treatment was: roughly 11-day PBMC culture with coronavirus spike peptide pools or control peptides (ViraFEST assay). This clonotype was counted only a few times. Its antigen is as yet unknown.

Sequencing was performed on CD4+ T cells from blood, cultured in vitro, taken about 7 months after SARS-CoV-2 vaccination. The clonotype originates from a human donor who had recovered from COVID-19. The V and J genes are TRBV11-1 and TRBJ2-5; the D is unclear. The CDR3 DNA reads TGTGCCAGCAGCTTATCGGGCGGATACTCACAAGAGACCCAGTACTTC. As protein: CASSLSGGYSQETQYF.